The clone carrying this T cell receptor beta chain was seen just once. The data were obtained in a study of blood T cell repertoires in COVID-19. Study context: The United States, Italy and Spain provided the acute and convalescent COVID-19 samples. Sample material is recorded as cDNA or gDNA derived from T cells, B-cell-depleted T cells, or PBMCs.

In the source study's methods: Cell counts per sample came from amplifying reference gene primers. Sequencing was performed with immunoSEQ multiplex PCR; in TCRdb, only in-frame clones are kept and a portion is missing. The DNA gave D and trimming, while V, J and clone size come from that table. The sample lists some 240,000 clones; less than 90% were seen once. The CDR3 consists of 17 residues. J lost 3 bases, V lost 6 bases, and 16 bases had no gene match. CDR1 WSHSY and CDR2 SAAADI come from the germline V gene. Sequences were obtained from peripheral blood. This chain joins TRBV10-2 and TRBJ2-7; 8 positions agree with TRBD1. The TCR originated in a woman aged 40 to 50 who had recovered from COVID-19. The CDR3 nucleotides read TGCGCCAGCAGGACGCGACAGGGGTCTAGCTTTGTCTACGAGCAGTACTTC. Translated, it gives CASRTRQGSSFVYEQYF.